The 21 T cell receptor beta chains below come from one sample, sequenced in a study of shared clonotypes between healthy human individuals. Profiling relied on immunoSEQ multiplex PCR, and the TCRdb table lists in-frame clones only, not all of them. The profile covers hundreds of thousands of clones, with roughly 72% appearing a single time and around 1.8% taken by the ten largest. Source material: memory CD4+ T cells sorted from blood. The subset denotes: CD45RA-negative fraction. The receptors were sampled from a woman aged 25 to 39 in good health.

The chain combines TRBV30 with TRBJ1-1; D unclear. Trimming removed 4 bases at V and 5 bases at J, with 11 bases between. The germline V gene encodes CDR1 GTSNPN and CDR2 SVGIG (reference sequence). There are 12 residues in the CDR3. The CDR3 DNA follows: TGTGCCTGGACAAAAGGGATAACTGAAGCTTTCTTT. Its protein is CAWTKGITEAFF.

The V call is TRBV10-3, the J call TRBJ2-4; no reliable D call. The length of the CDR3 is 14 residues. CDR1 is ENHRY and CDR2 is SYGVKD in the germline V gene. Trimming left V 2 bases short and J 3 bases short, with 8 bases between. The CDR3 DNA reads as TGTGCCATCAGTGAGGATGGGGTCAAAAACATTCAGTACTTC. Its translation: CAISEDGVKNIQYF.

Note on this clone: Compared with germline, one end of the junction differs, possibly owing to a read error. V gene TRBV7-7 combines with J gene TRBJ2-2, with TRBD2 matching over 10 bases. The CDR3 consists of 18 residues. CDR1 and CDR2 from the germline V gene are SSHAT and FNYEAQ (reference sequence). DNA of the CDR3: TGTGCCAGCAGCTTGAGCCTAGCGGGAGAGGGGAACCCCGGGGAGCTGTTTTTT. Residues: CASSLSLAGEGNPGELFF.

This rearrangement joins TRBV28 to TRBJ2-7; 7 bases are a match to TRBD1. The CDR3 is 15 residues long. Trimming took 3 bases from V and 7 from J; bases not matched to a gene: 12. Germline CDR1 MDHEN, CDR2 SYDVKM. CDR3 sequence reads: CASSFPAGGQWEQYF. The CDR3 coding sequence is TGTGCCAGCAGTTTTCCGGCAGGGGGACAATGGGAGCAGTACTTC.

About this clone itself: At the DNA level, this CDR3 is encoded by other sequences in the same sample as well. This rearrangement joins TRBV29-1 to TRBJ2-6, with D unclear. Germline assignment: CDR1 SQVTM and CDR2 ANQGSEA. CDR3 length: 12 amino acids. Deletions cut 7 bases from V and 1 base from J, with 5 bases between. In DNA form, the CDR3 reads TGCAGCGCTAGATCTGGGGCCAACGTCCTGACTTTC. Translation: CSARSGANVLTF.

This clone has only one observation. The chain combines TRBV6-1 with TRBJ2-7, with 9 bases fitting TRBD2. Losses at the gene ends were 2 bases for V and 0 bases for J; bases not matched to a gene: 2. This CDR3 contains 15 residues. Germline V gene lookup returns CDR1 MNHNS and CDR2 SASEGT. CDR3 protein: CASSELAGNSYEQYF. The CDR3 nucleotides read TGTGCCAGCAGTGAACTAGCGGGAAACTCCTACGAGCAGTACTTC.

The V gene is TRBV2, the J gene TRBJ2-1, with TRBD2 matching 15 bases. From germline, CDR1 is SNHLY and CDR2 FYNNEI. The CDR3 totals 16 residues. V lost 6 bases to trimming and J lost 7 bases; unmatched junction nucleotides: 7. This CDR3 is CASRDGLAGGKNEQFF. In nucleotides, the CDR3 is TGTGCCAGCAGAGATGGACTAGCGGGAGGGAAGAATGAGCAGTTCTTC.

There are many counts of this clone. This chain uses TRBV4-1 with TRBJ1-4; D is uncertain. The V and J ends lost 6 bases and 3 bases respectively, with 11 bases between them. CDR3 length: 14 amino acids. Germline V gene sequence: CDR1 MGHRA, CDR2 YSYEKL. The CDR3 here is CASSRRVSNEKLFF. In nucleotides, the CDR3 is TGCGCCAGCAGTCGACGAGTGTCTAATGAAAAACTGTTTTTT.

J is TRBJ2-3 and V is TRBV7-8; 12 bases map to TRBD2. CDR3 size: 17 residues. Germline V gene sequence: CDR1 SGHVS, CDR2 FQNEAQ. V was pared by 4 bases and J by 4 bases, with 9 bases of the junction left unmatched. CDR3 sequence: CASSYLGLAGWSDTQYF. The CDR3 DNA is TGTGCCAGCAGCTATCTGGGACTAGCGGGTTGGTCAGATACGCAGTATTTT. Looking up the rest from reference TRBV7-8 and TRBJ2-3 gives the full variable domain: GAGVSQSPRYKVAKRGQDVALRCDPISGHVSLFWYQQALGQGPEFLTYFQNEAQLDKSGLPSDRFFAERPEGSVSTLKIQRTQQEDSAVYLCASSYLGLAGWSDTQYFGPGTRLTVL.

The rearrangement joins TRBV19 to TRBJ1-4; 8 nucleotides line up with TRBD1. CDR3 length equals 13 residues. Germline V gene data show CDR1 as LNHDA and CDR2 as SQIVND (reference sequence). V lost 5 bases, J lost 10 bases, and 6 bases stayed unmatched. In nucleotides, the CDR3 is TGTGCCAGTAGTCAGGACAGGGAAGGAAAACTGTTTTTT. Amino acids: CASSQDREGKLFF.

This chain links TRBV28 with TRBJ1-4; 8 nucleotides agree with TRBD1. This CDR3 comprises 16 residues. Germline lookup yields CDR1 MDHEN and CDR2 SYDVKM. The V and J ends lost 4 bases and 0 bases, in that order; junction bases with no gene match: 4. CDR3 DNA: TGTGCCAGCAGTTGGGACAGGTGGGCAACTAATGAAAAACTGTTTTTT. This gives the protein CASSWDRWATNEKLFF.

Notes on this clone: Other DNA sequences of this sample code for an identical CDR3. CDR3 in DNA: TGCGCCAGCAGCCAAGTCCAGGATACGCAGTATTTT. Translated, it gives CASSQVQDTQYF. The chain employs TRBV4-1 and TRBJ2-3; D is uncertain. Per the germline V gene, CDR1 is MGHRA and CDR2 is YSYEKL. This CDR3 region has 12 residues. V gave up 1 base and J gave up 6 bases, with 5 bases separating them.

A few counts support this clone. Other DNA sequences in this specimen translate into the identical CDR3. The V and J genes are TRBV6-5 and TRBJ1-1, with D unresolved. V was clipped by 0 bases and J by 2 bases, with 10 bases between them. The CDR3 sequence is 15 residues long. Germline V gene data show CDR1 as MNHEY and CDR2 as SVGAGI. CDR3 residues: CASSYSRASNTEAFF. In nucleotides, the CDR3 is TGTGCCAGCAGTTACTCGAGGGCGTCTAACACTGAAGCTTTCTTT.

The chain is built from TRBV10-3 and TRBJ1-1; TRBD1 is a possible D gene (5 bases). Germline values: CDR1 ENHRY, CDR2 SYGVKD. V shed 5 bases and J shed 1 base, with 11 bases lying between them. This CDR3 is built from 14 residues. The CDR3 bases are TGTGCCATCAGTAAAGGTCAGGGGAACACTGAAGCTTTCTTT. Encoded protein: CAISKGQGNTEAFF.

On this clone: At one of its ends the junction is not consistent with the germline gene, which may arise from a read error. The chain combines TRBV29-1 with TRBJ2-1; D may be TRBD2 (6 bases). The CDR3 runs 12 residues. Germline V gene sequence: CDR1 SQVTM, CDR2 ANQGSEA. The chain's CDR3 is CNGGSAYNKQFF. The CDR3 bases are TGCAACGGGGGATCGGCCTACAATAAGCAGTTCTTC.

This clone was found once. This rearrangement joins TRBV5-4 to TRBJ2-7; 9 bases line up with TRBD1. The CDR3 extends over 15 amino acids. V lost 0 bases to trimming and J lost 8 bases; unmatched junction nucleotides: 9. Germline CDR1 is SGHNT and CDR2 is YYREEE (reference sequence). CDR3 residues: CASSLAGTGLIKQYF. The CDR3 DNA reads TGTGCCAGCAGCTTGGCCGGGACAGGGCTGATTAAGCAGTACTTC.

The J gene is TRBJ2-1, the V gene TRBV9; a weak D match, TRBD1 (6 bases). V lost 4 bases, J lost 10 bases, and 21 bases lay in between. The CDR3 covers 15 residues. Per the germline V gene, CDR1 is SGDLS and CDR2 is YYNGEE. CDR3 protein: CASSPGAAGPREQFF. The DNA for the CDR3 is TGTGCCAGCAGCCCAGGGGCGGCTGGCCCTCGGGAGCAGTTCTTC.

This rearrangement joins TRBV19 to TRBJ2-1, with 12 positions matching TRBD2. The CDR3 length is 15 residues. J gave up 2 bases and V 5 bases, and 1 base lay outside the gene matches. Germline values: CDR1 LNHDA, CDR2 SQIVND (reference sequence). As DNA, the CDR3 is TGTGCCAGTAGTCGACTAGCGGGAGCCTACAATGAGCAGTTCTTC. Translating gives CASSRLAGAYNEQFF.

The CDR3 DNA sequence: TGTGCCAGCAGCTTAGTAGGCGGGAGCGGGAGCGTCTCATACAATGAGCAGTTCTTC. This gives the protein CASSLVGGSGSVSYNEQFF. This chain links TRBV7-8 with TRBJ2-1, with TRBD2 identical over 8 bases. Germline CDR1 is SGHVS and CDR2 is FQNEAQ. Trimming at V came to 1 base and at J to 4 bases, leaving 15 bases not matched to a gene. The CDR3 spans 19 residues.

The V call is TRBV28, the J call TRBJ2-2; the match to TRBD1 covers 7 bases. The CDR3 sequence is 17 residues long. Per germline, CDR1 MDHEN and CDR2 SYDVKM. The V and J ends lost 7 bases and 0 bases, in that order; junction bases with no gene match: 11. CDR3 nucleotide sequence: TGTGCCAGCACCCAGAACAGGGGCGCTACGAACACCGGGGAGCTGTTTTTT. Amino acid sequence: CASTQNRGATNTGELFF.

The V call is TRBV5-1, the J call TRBJ1-2; 8 bases fit TRBD1. The CDR3 totals 13 residues. Germline CDR1 and CDR2: SGHRS and YFSETQ. V lost 2 bases and J lost 8; bases outside the gene matches: 5. CDR3: CASSLGQGEGYTF. CDR3 DNA: TGCGCCAGCAGCTTAGGACAGGGTGAAGGCTACACCTTC.